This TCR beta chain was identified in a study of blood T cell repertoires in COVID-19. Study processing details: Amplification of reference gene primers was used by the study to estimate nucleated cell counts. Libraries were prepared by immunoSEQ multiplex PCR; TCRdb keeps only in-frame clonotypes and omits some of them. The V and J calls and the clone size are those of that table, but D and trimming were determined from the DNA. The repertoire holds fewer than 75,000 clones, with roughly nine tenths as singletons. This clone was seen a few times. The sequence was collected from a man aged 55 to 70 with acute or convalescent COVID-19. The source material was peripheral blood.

CDR3 protein: CASSYSRGLGNTIYF. Here the CDR3 DNA reads TGTGCCAGCAGTTACTCGAGAGGGCTTGGAAACACCATATATTTT. The chain recombines TRBV6-5 with TRBJ1-3; D call uncertain. Germline loops: CDR1 MNHEY, CDR2 SVGAGI. The V gene lost 0 bases and the J gene lost 3 bases, with 9 bases spanning the gap. The CDR3 sequence is 15 residues long.